This TCR beta chain came from a study of blood T cell repertoires in COVID-19. Background on the study: Specimens from acute and convalescent COVID-19 originated in the United States, Italy and Spain. Sample material is recorded as cDNA or gDNA derived from T cells, B-cell-depleted T cells, or PBMCs.

Germline V lookup: CDR1 LNHNV, CDR2 YYDKDF (reference sequence). CDR3 length: 16 amino acids. The V segment lost 1 base and the J segment 3 bases; nucleotides outside the gene matches: 5. In the authors' methods: Amplification from reference gene primers served as the basis for estimated nucleated cell counts. The data were produced by immunoSEQ multiplex PCR, yet TCRdb's version contains in-frame clones alone and is incomplete. That table is the source of V, J and clone size, and D and trimming were worked out from the DNA. This sample carries a few hundred thousand clones, about 89% of them seen once, and the ten largest clones take roughly 9.8%.

The material sequenced was peripheral blood. The J gene is TRBJ2-1, the V gene TRBV15; 8 positions match TRBD1. The TCR comes from a man between 40 and 49 years old who had recovered from COVID-19. CDR3 sequence (DNA): TGTGCCACCAGCAGAGGCCGGGACAGGAGCTACAATGAGCAGTTCTTC. This translates into CATSRGRDRSYNEQFF.